This entry is about one T cell receptor (beta chain). Its antigen is still unknown. This sample was included in a study of blood T cells in healthy people across ages. Findings and caveats of the study: More naive CD4+ cells and higher diversity marked long-lived donors relative to aged donors.

Primed by a sample-barcoded 5' primer and a J-beta primer mix, a second PCR proceeded for roughly 7 to 11 cycles. A 12-random-nucleotide template-switch adaptor tagged each cDNA molecule. MiXCR, applied by TCRdb to the 5' RACE reads, yields one record per CDR3 protein. The data hold over 1,300,000 distinct CDR3 sequences, with approximately 63% observed a single time. Looked up from germline, CDR1 is SGHVS and CDR2 is FNYEAQ. V was pared by 5 bases and J by 0 bases, with 15 bases between. This CDR3 region has 16 residues. Sequencing input: blood. This clonotype was sampled from a man younger than 35 in good health. This chain connects TRBV7-6 to TRBJ2-3; tentatively, D is TRBD2 (7 bases). The CDR3 here is CASSKEAGASTDTQYF. The CDR3, as DNA: TGTGCCAGCAGCAAAGAGGCGGGGGCTAGCACAGATACGCAGTATTTT.